This T cell receptor (beta chain) was documented in a study of neoadjuvant anti-PD-1 for oral cavity cancer. Study-level points and caveats: PBMC Gini-index clonality exceeded responders' in non-responders post-nivolumab.

In the case of this clone: Its specificity is not known.

Specified time point: after neoadjuvant nivolumab, at surgical resection. With 5 bases removed from V and 3 bases from J, the gap between germline ends came to 12 bases. The CDR3 consists of 14 residues. CDR1 and CDR2 from the germline V gene are SGHRS and YFSETQ. Only in-frame clones appear in the TCRdb table, and some are missing; sequencing was by immunoSEQ multiplex PCR. The sample holds more than 13,000 clones, roughly 69% seen once. The gene calls are TRBV5-1 and TRBJ1-3; perhaps TRBD1 as D (5 bases). The sequence came from a person aged 40 to 85 with oral cavity squamous cell carcinoma. The source material was PBMCs, sampled after nivolumab (anti-PD-1) treatment. CDR3 loop: CASRAGTGGNTIYF. CDR3 nucleotides: TGCGCCAGCAGAGCCGGGACGGGTGGAAACACCATATATTTT.